These T cell receptor beta chains were read from a single sample in a study of T cell responses to AZD1222 COVID-19 vaccine. The repertoire was sequenced with immunoSEQ multiplex PCR; TCRdb's copy has only in-frame clones and lacks some. The data show more than 140,000 clones, about 91% seen once. This specimen consisted of peripheral blood, obtained on day 0 of AZD1222 vaccination. All receptors derive from an adult in good health. CDR3s include the opening cysteine and the closing phenylalanine or tryptophan. A D gene is named only where the DNA matches it firmly. Clone size, where shown, is once, few, many, or a class for clones that have expanded.

>TRBJ1-1|NA|NA|TRBV30
CAWSVRWANTEAFF
TGTGCCTGGAGTGTAAGGTGGGCGAACACTGAAGCTTTCTTT
>TRBJ2-7|NA|NA|TRBV12-3/TRBV12-4
CASRRTGTYEQYF
TGTGCCAGCAGGCGGACGGGAACCTACGAGCAGTACTTC
>TRBJ2-7|once|TRBD2|TRBV7-6
CASSPRTSAYEQYF
TGTGCCAGCAGCCCCCGGACTAGCGCTTACGAGCAGTACTTC
>TRBJ2-3|NA|TRBD1|TRBV5-1
CASSPNLQGNTQYF
TGCGCCAGCAGCCCGAACTTACAGGGGAATACGCAGTATTTT
>TRBJ1-1|NA|NA|TRBV6-2/TRBV6-3
CASSYPMGGVNTEAFF
TGTGCCAGCAGTTACCCGATGGGAGGGGTGAACACTGAAGCTTTCTTT
>TRBJ2-7|NA|NA|TRBV7-2
CASTYEYEQYF
TGTGCCAGCACCTATGAGTACGAGCAGTACTTC
>TRBJ2-7|few|TRBD1|TRBV30
CAWSVLPWDSRGEQYF
TGTGCCTGGAGTGTACTCCCTTGGGACAGCCGGGGCGAGCAGTACTTC
>TRBJ1-2|NA|TRBD1|TRBV10-3
CATGQGLGSGYGYTF
TGTGCCACTGGACAGGGGCTAGGGTCTGGCTATGGCTACACCTTC
>TRBJ2-2|NA|TRBD2|TRBV19
CASSGASGRAGELFF
TGTGCCAGTAGTGGGGCTAGCGGGAGGGCCGGGGAGCTGTTTTTT
>TRBJ1-1|NA|NA|TRBV7-2
CASSLWAEAGTEAFF
TGTGCCAGCAGCTTATGGGCGGAGGCGGGCACTGAAGCTTTCTTT
>TRBJ2-2|NA|NA|TRBV19
CASSMGGMNTGELFF
TGTGCCAGTAGTATGGGTGGAATGAACACCGGGGAGCTGTTTTTT
>TRBJ2-3|NA|NA|TRBV19
CASSIGGTSTDTQYF
TGTGCCAGTAGTATCGGGGGAACTAGCACAGATACGCAGTATTTT
>TRBJ2-2|NA|NA|TRBV11-3
CASSFTGVDTGELFF
TGTGCCAGCAGCTTTACAGGAGTGGACACCGGGGAGCTGTTTTTT
>TRBJ1-1|NA|NA|TRBV7-9
CASSYRGGTEAFF
TGTGCCAGCAGCTACCGGGGTGGCACTGAAGCTTTCTTT
>TRBJ2-5|NA|NA|TRBV27
CASSLGETQYF
TGTGCCAGCAGTTTGGGAGAGACCCAGTACTTC
>TRBJ1-3|NA|NA|TRBV25-1
CASSVGDYSGNTIYF
TGTGCCAGCAGTGTCGGGGACTACTCTGGAAACACCATATATTTT
>TRBJ1-5|NA|NA|TRBV30
CAWSTNNQPQHF
TGTGCCTGGAGCACGAATAATCAGCCCCAGCATTTT
>TRBJ2-5|NA|NA|TRBV5-6
CASSLAETQYF
TGTGCCAGCAGCTTGGCGGAGACCCAGTACTTC
>TRBJ2-7|NA|TRBD1|TRBV9
CASSLGQGSSYEQYF
TGTGCCAGCAGCCTAGGACAGGGGTCCTCCTACGAGCAGTACTTC
>TRBJ2-7|NA|NA|TRBV7-8
CASSLMTRGNEQYF
TGTGCCAGCAGCTTAATGACCAGGGGCAACGAGCAGTACTTC
>TRBJ2-7|NA|NA|TRBV5-1
CASSLVPAGPYEQYF
TGCGCCAGCAGCTTGGTTCCGGCAGGCCCATACGAGCAGTACTTC
>TRBJ2-2|NA|NA|TRBV6-5
CASSYSGSKELFF
TGTGCCAGCAGTTACTCCGGGAGTAAGGAGCTGTTTTTT
>TRBJ2-3|NA|NA|TRBV7-8
CASSLGVGTSTDTQYF
TGTGCCAGCAGCTTAGGAGTCGGAACCTCCACAGATACGCAGTATTTT
>TRBJ1-5|NA|NA|TRBV28
CASSFTRPQHF
TGTGCCAGCAGTTTTACCCGGCCCCAGCATTTT
>TRBJ1-2|NA|NA|TRBV4-3
CASSQGVGTNYGYTF
TGCGCCAGCAGCCAAGGTGTAGGGACTAACTATGGCTACACCTTC
>TRBJ2-1|once|TRBD2|TRBV3-1/TRBV3-2
CASSQGVASGIQFF
TGTGCCAGCAGCCAAGGAGTGGCTAGCGGGATCCAGTTCTTC
>TRBJ2-1|NA|TRBD2|TRBV7-6
CASSLARLAGNNEQFF
TGTGCCAGCAGCTTAGCGCGACTAGCGGGGAACAATGAGCAGTTCTTC
>TRBJ2-1|NA|TRBD2|TRBV30
CAWDRAGGPWDEQFF
TGTGCCTGGGATAGAGCGGGAGGGCCCTGGGATGAGCAGTTCTTC
>TRBJ2-7|NA|NA|TRBV3-1/TRBV3-2
CASSQAGGRTYEQYF
TGTGCCAGCAGCCAAGCTGGGGGGCGCACCTACGAGCAGTACTTC
>TRBJ2-2|NA|NA|TRBV6-2/TRBV6-3
CASSRSEASGELFF
TGTGCCAGCAGCCGTAGCGAGGCGAGCGGGGAGCTGTTTTTT
>TRBJ2-2|NA|NA|TRBV6-5
CASSWDASGELFF
TGTGCCAGCAGTTGGGACGCCTCCGGGGAGCTGTTTTTT
>TRBJ2-2|NA|NA|TRBV14
CASSLYRDGTGELFF
TGTGCCAGCAGCCTCTACAGGGATGGTACCGGGGAGCTGTTTTTT
>TRBJ2-5|NA|NA|TRBV7-9
CASSFGGGSQETQYF
TGTGCCAGCAGCTTCGGCGGCGGGTCTCAAGAGACCCAGTACTTC